The rows below give T cell receptor beta chains drawn from one sample of a study of T-cell reconstitution after alpha-beta-depleted transplantation in children. Using its own MiXCR run on the PCR reads, TCRdb lists one record per CDR3 protein. The sample includes roughly 220,000 distinct CDR3 sequences, around 12% of them seen just once. Sequenced here: PBMCs from the stem cell graft donor, sampled from the stem cell graft. The receptors were sampled from a human donor who donated a stem cell graft to a child with acute lymphoblastic leukemia. Both conserved end residues are part of each CDR3. D genes are given only for firm matches. For some rows the clone size is stated as once, few or many, or as a class when expanded; others skip it.

clone size	V gene	J gene	CDR3 length	D gene	CDR3 protein	CDR3 DNA
many	TRBV7-6	TRBJ1-6	16	NA	CASSLAQSGYNSPLHF	TGTGCCAGCAGCTTAGCGCAGTCAGGATATAATTCACCCCTCCACTTT
many	TRBV7-9	TRBJ2-7	16	NA	CASSPPGPAKTYEQYF	TGTGCCAGCAGCCCCCCTGGCCCAGCCAAGACCTACGAGCAGTACTTC
many	TRBV9	TRBJ2-3	15	TRBD1	CASSVATGVADTQYF	TGTGCCAGCAGCGTCGCGACAGGGGTAGCAGATACGCAGTATTTT
few	TRBV7-9	TRBJ1-4	15	NA	CASSSAGALNEKLFF	TGTGCCAGCAGCTCCGCAGGGGCTCTTAATGAAAAACTGTTTTTT
many	TRBV27	TRBJ2-7	13	TRBD1	CASSSGTGQEQYF	TGTGCCAGCAGTTCCGGGACAGGGCAGGAGCAGTACTTC
few	TRBV29-1	TRBJ1-1	15	TRBD1	CSVIGTAGMNTEAFF	TGCAGCGTTATAGGGACAGCGGGCATGAACACTGAAGCTTTCTTT
many	TRBV28	TRBJ1-5	16	NA	CASTQTGQYSNQPQHF	TGTGCCAGCACTCAAACCGGACAGTATAGCAATCAGCCCCAGCATTTT
many	TRBV2	TRBJ2-1	19	NA	CASTRDSGIYYPTKNEQFF	TGTGCCAGCACCCGAGATTCGGGGATTTACTACCCCACCAAAAATGAGCAGTTCTTC
many	TRBV29-1	TRBJ1-1	15	TRBD1	CSVFPRDRANTEAFF	TGCAGCGTTTTCCCCCGGGACAGGGCGAACACTGAAGCTTTCTTT
many	TRBV5-1	TRBJ2-7	14	NA	CASSLSQGGYEQYF	TGCGCCAGCAGCTTGTCCCAGGGTGGGTACGAGCAGTACTTC
few	TRBV20-1	TRBJ1-6	15	TRBD1	CSSLRQGDGDSPLHF	TGCAGTAGTCTTCGCCAGGGGGACGGCGATTCACCCCTCCACTTT
few	TRBV20-1	TRBJ2-7	15	TRBD1	CSARVDRGHSYEQYF	TGCAGTGCTAGAGTTGACAGGGGCCACTCCTACGAGCAGTACTTC
many	TRBV20-1	TRBJ1-1	15	NA	CSAVEAGFMNTEAFF	TGCAGTGCGGTAGAGGCAGGATTTATGAACACTGAAGCTTTCTTT
NA	TRBV10-2	TRBJ1-1	14	TRBD1	CASFRTGGGTEAFF	TGCGCCAGCTTTAGGACAGGGGGAGGGACTGAAGCTTTCTTT
many	TRBV7-9	TRBJ2-7	14	NA	CASSSPEFGYEQYF	TGTGCCAGCAGTTCCCCCGAATTTGGGTACGAGCAGTACTTC
many	TRBV5-1	TRBJ2-7	14	NA	CASSLELMTYEQYF	TGCGCCAGCAGCTTGGAACTGATGACTTACGAGCAGTACTTC
NA	TRBV13	TRBJ2-7	17	TRBD1	CASSRAHRGDRAYEQYF	TGTGCCAGCAGCCGTGCACATCGGGGGGACAGGGCCTACGAGCAGTACTTC
many	TRBV5-1	TRBJ2-5	15	TRBD1	CASSPRQGVGKTQYF	TGCGCCAGCAGCCCCCGACAGGGGGTAGGGAAGACCCAGTACTTC